One and the same sample provided the 21 T cell receptor beta chains below, sequenced in a study. Each CDR3 protein gets one entry after TCRdb re-called the 5' RACE reads with MiXCR. The table has 53,000 or so distinct CDR3 sequences, over 20% seen once. Sequenced input: tumor-infiltrating naive CD4+ T cells sorted from the breast tumor. Subset in this sample: naive CD4+ T cells, CD4+CD45RA+CD25-. All receptors derive from a female donor with breast cancer.

This clonotype was found a few times. The chain employs TRBV7-9 and TRBJ1-4; D gene unclear. Trimming removed 5 bases at V and 5 bases at J, with 12 bases between. Germline V gives CDR1 SEHNR, CDR2 FQNEAQ (reference sequence). CDR3 length: 14 amino acids. The CDR3 DNA is TGTGCCAGCAGCGCCGAGGGTGGAAATGAAAAACTGTTTTTT. Protein product: CASSAEGGNEKLFF.

The table lists this clonotype with a count of one. This may arise from a read error, as a much more abundant clone is one base away. The CDR3 nucleotides read TGTGCCAGCAGTCTACAGGGTAGGAACACTGAAGCTTTCTTT. Its translation: CASSLQGRNTEAFF. This chain connects TRBV6-1 to TRBJ1-1; maybe TRBD1 (6 bases). Trimming shortened V by 5 bases and J by 1 base, and 11 bases separated the two germline ends. Germline CDR1 reads MNHNS; CDR2 reads SASEGT. The CDR3 contains 14 residues.

This clonotype showed up just once. DNA for the CDR3: TGTGCCAGCAGCCAAGGGGCTCGTAGGGATACGCAGTATTTT. Amino acids: CASSQGARRDTQYF. The chain is built from TRBV3-1 and TRBJ2-3, with D unclear. V was shortened by 1 base and J by 6 bases, with 11 bases between the two germline ends. The V gene's germline CDR1 is LGHDT and CDR2 YNNKEL (reference sequence). This CDR3 contains 14 residues.

This clonotype was recorded a few times. V and J are TRBV12-3 or TRBV12-4 and TRBJ2-7; D gene unclear. V lost 3 bases to trimming and J lost 7 bases, with 13 bases between them. There are 13 residues in the CDR3. CDR3 coding DNA: TGTGCCAGCAGTTTTGGTCGGACCGCAGAGCAGTACTTC. Translating it yields CASSFGRTAEQYF.

CDR3 in DNA: TGCGCCAGCAGCCATTGGACTCCCCGAAGTTCACCCCTCCACTTT. This codes for CASSHWTPRSSPLHF. J is TRBJ1-6 and V is TRBV4-1; no clear D gene. There are 15 residues in the CDR3. The ends were cut back, 3 bases at V and 9 bases at J, with 15 bases in the middle. Germline lookup yields CDR1 MGHRA and CDR2 YSYEKL.

This clonotype was counted a few times. The rearrangement links TRBV5-1 to TRBJ2-7, with no clear D. Trimming stripped 0 bases from V and 3 bases from J, with 7 bases between. This CDR3 has 13 amino acids. The germline V gene encodes CDR1 SGHRS and CDR2 YFSETQ. The CDR3 loop reads CASSLGERYEQYF. Written as DNA, the CDR3 is TGCGCCAGCAGCTTGGGAGAGCGCTACGAGCAGTACTTC.

This clonotype was seen repeatedly, ten times or more. The J gene is TRBJ2-5, the V gene TRBV12-3 or TRBV12-4; D gene uncertain. Trimming cost V 2 bases and J 3 bases, with 10 bases left between them. This CDR3 is built from 14 residues. The CDR3 nucleotides read TGTGCCAGCAGTTTACGTCGGGTGAAAGAGACCCAGTACTTC. Its protein is CASSLRRVKETQYF.

Only a few counts were recorded for this clonotype. V gene TRBV7-3 combines with J gene TRBJ2-1; no clear D. The CDR3 runs 13 residues. Per germline, CDR1 SGHTA and CDR2 FQGTGA. V was trimmed by 0 bases and J by 7 bases, leaving 7 bases between them. The CDR3 DNA follows: TGTGCCAGCAGCTTAACTAGCAGGAATGAGCAGTTCTTC. This codes for CASSLTSRNEQFF. The full variable domain, with the rest looked up from reference TRBV7-3 and TRBJ2-1, is GAGVSQTPSNKVTEKGKYVELRCDPISGHTALYWYRQSLGQGPEFLIYFQGTGAADDSGLPNDRFFAVRPEGSVSTLKIQRTERGDSAVYLCASSLTSRNEQFFGPGTRLTVL.

This clonotype was observed at least ten times. The V call is TRBV9, the J call TRBJ2-1; TRBD2 matches 14 bases. CDR1 and CDR2 from the germline V gene are SGDLS and YYNGEE. The CDR3 is 16 residues long. V lost 0 bases and J lost 7; bases outside the gene matches: 3. The CDR3: CASSVVGTSGSNEQFF. The CDR3 DNA follows: TGTGCCAGCAGCGTAGTAGGGACTAGCGGGAGTAATGAGCAGTTCTTC.

This clonotype was detected a few times. CDR3 loop: CASSEQVPLGSGANVLTF. CDR3 in DNA: TGCGCCAGCAGCGAACAGGTGCCCCTAGGCTCTGGGGCCAACGTCCTGACTTTC. V usage is TRBV4-1 and J usage is TRBJ2-6; possibly TRBD1 for D (5 bases). CDR3 length: 18 amino acids. Per germline, CDR1 MGHRA and CDR2 YSYEKL. The germline V and J ends were trimmed by 5 bases and 0 bases, with 17 bases remaining between them.

This clonotype was picked up a small number of times. The chain combines TRBV11-3 with TRBJ2-1; 8 bases line up with TRBD1. CDR1 is SGHNT and CDR2 is YENEEA in the germline V gene. V lost 5 bases and J lost 7; bases outside the gene matches: 13. This CDR3 region has 16 residues. CDR3 DNA: TGTGCCAGCAGCCCTTGGACAGGGTCGAGGGCTAATGAGCAGTTCTTC. Translated: CASSPWTGSRANEQFF.

V and J are TRBV28 and TRBJ1-5; D is unresolved. CDR1 is MDHEN, CDR2 SYDVKM, per germline. The CDR3 runs to 16 residues. The germline V and J ends were trimmed by 6 bases and 1 base, with 16 bases remaining between them. Here the CDR3 reads CASSIEAVRSNQPQHF. The DNA of the CDR3 is TGTGCCAGCAGCATAGAGGCAGTCAGGAGCAATCAGCCCCAGCATTTT. Combining the CDR3 with reference TRBV28 and TRBJ1-5 gives the whole variable domain DVKVTQSSRYLVKRTGEKVFLECVQDMDHENMFWYRQDPGLGLRLIYFSYDVKMKEKGDIPEGYSVSREKKERFSLILESASTNQTSMYLCASSIEAVRSNQPQHFGDGTRLSIL.

The J gene is TRBJ2-2, the V gene TRBV7-9; the D is unclear. The V end lost 0 bases, the J end lost 10 bases, and 9 bases lay between the germline ends. CDR1 and CDR2 from the germline V gene are SEHNR and FQNEAQ (reference sequence). The CDR3 has 13 residues. The CDR3 sequence: CASSLAFDEELFF. CDR3 bases: TGTGCCAGCAGCTTAGCCTTTGACGAGGAGCTGTTTTTT.

This clonotype was seen a few times. This chain joins TRBV5-1 and TRBJ1-5; 8 nucleotides match TRBD1. CDR3 length: 15 amino acids. The germline gives CDR1 SGHRS, CDR2 YFSETQ. With 0 bases clipped from V and 7 bases from J, the junction kept 6 bases outside the gene matches. The DNA of the CDR3 is TGCGCCAGCAGCTTGGACAGGGGGAATTTGCAGCCCCAGCATTTT. The encoded protein is CASSLDRGNLQPQHF. Complete variable domain (other parts from reference TRBV5-1 and TRBJ1-5): KAGVTQTPRYLIKTRGQQVTLSCSPISGHRSVSWYQQTPGQGLQFLFEYFSETQRNKGNFPGRFSGRQFSNSRSEMNVSTLELGDSALYLCASSLDRGNLQPQHFGDGTRLSIL.

As for this clonotype: A read error is possible here, since a much larger clone lies one base away. The CDR3 nucleotides are TGCGCCAGCAGCTTGGAGAGCGGGAGTAGGTACAATGGGCAGTTCTTC. Translated, it gives CASSLESGSRYNGQFF. J is TRBJ2-1 and V is TRBV5-1, with 8 bases aligning to TRBD2. Germline values: CDR1 SGHRS, CDR2 YFSETQ. The CDR3 has 16 amino acids.

This clonotype was seen only a few times. The chain is built from TRBV29-1 and TRBJ1-1; TRBD1 aligns across 7 bases. The CDR3 runs to 12 residues. The ends lost 3 bases at V and 7 bases at J; junction bases unmatched: 5. Per germline, CDR1 SQVTM and CDR2 ANQGSEA. The CDR3 DNA sequence: TGCAGCGTTGACGGGACAGCAGGTGAAGCTTTCTTT. This sequence encodes CSVDGTAGEAFF.

The CDR3 protein is CASSTTGWNTEAFF. The CDR3 coding sequence is TGTGCCAGCAGTACGACAGGGTGGAACACTGAAGCTTTCTTT. The chain couples TRBV27 to TRBJ1-1; 7 bases match TRBD1. The CDR3 is 14 residues long. The V and J ends lost 5 bases and 1 base, in that order; junction bases with no gene match: 4. The germline CDR1 and CDR2 sequences are MNHEY and SMNVEV (reference sequence).

This clonotype has at least ten counts. The chain uses TRBV29-1 and TRBJ2-5, with a possible D match to TRBD2 (7 bases). This CDR3 region has 13 residues. Germline V gives CDR1 SQVTM, CDR2 ANQGSEA. Trimming cost V 5 bases and J 5 bases, with 15 bases left between them. CDR3 sequence: CSVNTGGRETQYF. CDR3 sequence (DNA): TGCAGCGTTAACACCGGGGGGCGGGAGACCCAGTACTTC. The full variable domain, in which reference TRBV29-1 and TRBJ2-5 provide the parts outside the CDR3, is SAVISQKPSRDICQRGTSLTIQCQVDSQVTMMFWYRQQPGQSLTLIATANQGSEATYESGFVIDKFPISRPNLTFSTLTVSNMSPEDSSIYLCSVNTGGRETQYFGPGTRLLVL.

At least ten counts were recorded for this clonotype. The CDR3 DNA is TGCGCCAGCAGCCAAGCCCAAGGGGCGAGGGGCTACACCTTC. This translates into CASSQAQGARGYTF. The rearrangement uses TRBV4-1 and TRBJ1-2; possibly TRBD1 for D (5 bases). The germline V gene has CDR1 MGHRA and CDR2 YSYEKL. Trimming shortened V by 1 base and J by 8 bases, and 14 bases separated the two germline ends. This CDR3 has 14 amino acids.

On this clonotype itself: This may stem from a read error, because a much larger clone lies one nucleotide away. The V call is TRBV5-1, the J call TRBJ1-1; D gene unclear. The CDR3 loop spans 14 amino acids. From germline, CDR1 is SGHRS and CDR2 YFSETQ. Written as DNA, the CDR3 is TGCGCCAGCAGCTTGGACGCAGCGAACACTGAAGCTTGCTTT. This codes for CASSLDAANTEACF.

This clonotype appeared a few times. V gene TRBV12-3 or TRBV12-4 combines with J gene TRBJ1-4; unclear D gene. The CDR3 covers 12 residues. The ends were cut back, 1 base at V and 7 bases at J, with 4 bases in the middle. The CDR3 region is CASSLGGEKLFF. CDR3 DNA sequence: TGTGCCAGCAGTTTAGGGGGTGAAAAACTGTTTTTT.